The subject of this entry is one TCR beta chain. The antigen is not known. The data stem from a study of cytomegalovirus exposure and HLA in healthy donors. Study overall: Among around 170 million T cells, an earlier analysis found roughly 100 million unique TCR beta sequences. General study results and limits: In a later analysis, productive TCRs from donors in an Asian-associated ancestry cluster reportedly carried fewer N-insertions than the cohort mean. A later analysis by the authors found several of the most significant clusters apparently linked to common viral pathogens.

At sampling all donors were nominally healthy, likely with unrecorded immune exposures. In germline, CDR1 is SNHLY, CDR2 FYNNEI. With 4 bases removed from V and 7 bases from J, the gap between germline ends came to 10 bases. This CDR3 has 13 amino acids. Researchers ran the PCR with 60 Vbeta and 13 Jbeta primers. Assay used: immunoSEQ multiplex PCR; TCRdb lists only in-frame clones, some missing. The profile shows about 190,000 clones, about an eighth of them singletons. This sequence joins TRBV2 and TRBJ2-2; D is undetermined. Sequenced: PBMCs. This sequence originates from a middle-aged man in good health and CMV-seropositive. The CDR3 sequence: CASSAEVGGELFF. Written as DNA, the CDR3 is TGTGCCAGCAGTGCCGAAGTCGGCGGGGAGCTGTTTTTT.